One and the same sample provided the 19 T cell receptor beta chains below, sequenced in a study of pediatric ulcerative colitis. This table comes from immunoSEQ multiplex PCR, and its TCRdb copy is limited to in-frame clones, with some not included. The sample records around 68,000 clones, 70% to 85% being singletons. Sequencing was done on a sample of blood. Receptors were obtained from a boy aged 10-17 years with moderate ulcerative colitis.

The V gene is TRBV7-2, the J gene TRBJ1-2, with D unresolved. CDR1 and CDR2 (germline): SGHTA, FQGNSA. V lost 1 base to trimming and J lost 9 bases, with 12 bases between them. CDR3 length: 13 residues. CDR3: CASSLDILGRYTF. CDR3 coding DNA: TGTGCCAGCAGCTTAGATATACTGGGTCGCTACACCTTC.

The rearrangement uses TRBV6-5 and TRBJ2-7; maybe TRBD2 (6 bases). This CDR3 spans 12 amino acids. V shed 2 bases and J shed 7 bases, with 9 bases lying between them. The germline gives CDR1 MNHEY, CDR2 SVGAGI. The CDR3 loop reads CASSYRRGEQYF. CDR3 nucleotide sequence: TGTGCCAGCAGTTACCGGAGGGGTGAGCAGTACTTC.

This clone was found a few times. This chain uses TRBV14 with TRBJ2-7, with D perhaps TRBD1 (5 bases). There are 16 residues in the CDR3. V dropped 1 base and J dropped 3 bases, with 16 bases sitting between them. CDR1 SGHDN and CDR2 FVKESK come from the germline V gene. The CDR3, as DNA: TGTGCCAGCAGCCAAGCAGGGCCCTGGCCCAACTACGAGCAGTACTTC. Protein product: CASSQAGPWPNYEQYF.

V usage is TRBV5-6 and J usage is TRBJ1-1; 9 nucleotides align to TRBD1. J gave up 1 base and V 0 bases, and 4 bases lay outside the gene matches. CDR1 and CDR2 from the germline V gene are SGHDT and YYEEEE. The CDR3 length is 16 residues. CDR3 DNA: TGTGCCAGCAGCTTGGTAACAGGGGGCTGGAACACTGAAGCTTTCTTT. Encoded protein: CASSLVTGGWNTEAFF.

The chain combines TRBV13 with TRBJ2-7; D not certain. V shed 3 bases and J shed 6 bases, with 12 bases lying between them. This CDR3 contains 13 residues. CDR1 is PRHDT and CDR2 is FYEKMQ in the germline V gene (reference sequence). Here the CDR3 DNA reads TGTGCCAGCAGCTTTTTGGGATCGGGCGAGCAGTACTTC. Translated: CASSFLGSGEQYF.

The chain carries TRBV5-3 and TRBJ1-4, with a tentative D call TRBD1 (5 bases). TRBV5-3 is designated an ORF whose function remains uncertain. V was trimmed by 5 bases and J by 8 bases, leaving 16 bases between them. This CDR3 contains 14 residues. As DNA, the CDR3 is TGTGCCAGAAGTTCGGGTCGGGGACGAGAAAAACTGTTTTTT. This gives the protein CARSSGRGREKLFF.

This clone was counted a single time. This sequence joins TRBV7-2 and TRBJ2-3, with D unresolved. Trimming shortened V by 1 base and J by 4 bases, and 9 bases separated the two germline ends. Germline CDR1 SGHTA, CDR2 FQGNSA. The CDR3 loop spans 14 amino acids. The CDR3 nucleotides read TGTGCCAGCAGCTTAGTAGTTTGGCCAGATACGCAGTATTTT. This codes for CASSLVVWPDTQYF.

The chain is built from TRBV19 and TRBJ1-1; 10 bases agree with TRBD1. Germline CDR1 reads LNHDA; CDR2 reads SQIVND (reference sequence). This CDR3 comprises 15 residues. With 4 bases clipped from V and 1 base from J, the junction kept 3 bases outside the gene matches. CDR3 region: CASSKTGGANTEAFF. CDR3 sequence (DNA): TGTGCCAGTAGTAAGACAGGGGGCGCGAACACTGAAGCTTTCTTT. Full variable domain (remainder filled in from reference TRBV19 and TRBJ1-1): DGGITQSPKYLFRKEGQNVTLSCEQNLNHDAMYWYRQDPGQGLRLIYYSQIVNDFQKGDIAEGYSVSREKKESFPLTVTSAQKNPTAFYLCASSKTGGANTEAFFGQGTRLTVV.

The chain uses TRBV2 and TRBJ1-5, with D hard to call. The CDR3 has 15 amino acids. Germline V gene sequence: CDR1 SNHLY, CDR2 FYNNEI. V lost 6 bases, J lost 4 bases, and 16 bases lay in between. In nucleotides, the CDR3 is TGTGCCAGCAGATGGTCGGTGGTAGGGAATCAGCCCCAGCATTTT. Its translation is CASRWSVVGNQPQHF.

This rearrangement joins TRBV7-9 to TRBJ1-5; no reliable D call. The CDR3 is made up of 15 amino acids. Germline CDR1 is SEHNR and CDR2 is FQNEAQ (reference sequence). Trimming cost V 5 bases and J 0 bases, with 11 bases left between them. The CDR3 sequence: CASSNSRGSNQPQHF. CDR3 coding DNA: TGTGCCAGCAGCAACTCCCGGGGTAGCAATCAGCCCCAGCATTTT.

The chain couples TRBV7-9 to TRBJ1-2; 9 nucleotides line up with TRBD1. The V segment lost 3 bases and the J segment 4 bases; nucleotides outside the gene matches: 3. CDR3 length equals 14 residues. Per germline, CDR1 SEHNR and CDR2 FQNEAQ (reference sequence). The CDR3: CASSFGQGSYGYTF. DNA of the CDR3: TGTGCCAGCAGCTTCGGACAGGGGTCCTATGGCTACACCTTC.

CDR3 amino acids: CASSQHLQGQGAGYEQYF. The CDR3 region has the DNA TGTGCCAGCAGCCAACACCTCCAGGGACAGGGGGCGGGATACGAGCAGTACTTC. The chain uses TRBV11-2 and TRBJ2-7; 12 positions agree with TRBD1. This CDR3 has 18 residues. In germline, CDR1 is SGHAT, CDR2 FQNNGV. Germline trimming cut 5 bases from V and 4 bases from J; bases unmatched to any gene: 15.

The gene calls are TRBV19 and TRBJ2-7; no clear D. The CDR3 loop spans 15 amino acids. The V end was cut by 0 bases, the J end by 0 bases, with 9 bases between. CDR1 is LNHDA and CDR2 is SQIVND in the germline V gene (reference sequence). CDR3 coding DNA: TGTGCCAGTAGTATAGAAGACCTCAGCTCCTACGAGCAGTACTTC. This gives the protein CASSIEDLSSYEQYF.

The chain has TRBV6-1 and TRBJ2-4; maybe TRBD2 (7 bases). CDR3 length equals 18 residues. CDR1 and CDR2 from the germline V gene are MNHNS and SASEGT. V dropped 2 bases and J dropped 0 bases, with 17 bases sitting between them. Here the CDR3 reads CASSEIRGAELAKNIQYF. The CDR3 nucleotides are TGTGCCAGCAGTGAAATTCGGGGGGCAGAACTAGCCAAAAACATTCAGTACTTC.

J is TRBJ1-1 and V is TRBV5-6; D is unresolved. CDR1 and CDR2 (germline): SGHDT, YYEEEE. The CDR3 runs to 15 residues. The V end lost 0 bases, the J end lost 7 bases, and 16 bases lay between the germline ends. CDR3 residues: CASSLVSVGRGEAFF. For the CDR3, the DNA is TGTGCCAGCAGCTTGGTATCGGTCGGAAGAGGTGAAGCTTTCTTT.

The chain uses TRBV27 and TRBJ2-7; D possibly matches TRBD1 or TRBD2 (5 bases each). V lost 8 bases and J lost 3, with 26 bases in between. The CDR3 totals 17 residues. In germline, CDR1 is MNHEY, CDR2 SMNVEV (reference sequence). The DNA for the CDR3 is TGTGCCAGCTCTAAAGGGGCAGGGACGGATTTCGACTACGAGCAGTACTTC. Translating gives CASSKGAGTDFDYEQYF.

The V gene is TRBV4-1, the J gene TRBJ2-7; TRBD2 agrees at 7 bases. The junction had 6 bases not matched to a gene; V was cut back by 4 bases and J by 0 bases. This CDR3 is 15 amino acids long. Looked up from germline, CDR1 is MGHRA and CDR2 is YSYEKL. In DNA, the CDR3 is TGCGCCAGCAGCCTTGCGGGAGAAAGCTCCTACGAGCAGTACTTC. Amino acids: CASSLAGESSYEQYF.

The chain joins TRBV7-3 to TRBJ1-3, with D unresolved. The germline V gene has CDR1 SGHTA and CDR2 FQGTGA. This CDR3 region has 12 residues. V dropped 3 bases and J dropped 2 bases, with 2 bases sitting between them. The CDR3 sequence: CASSFPGNTIYF. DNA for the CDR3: TGTGCCAGCAGCTTTCCTGGAAACACCATATATTTT.

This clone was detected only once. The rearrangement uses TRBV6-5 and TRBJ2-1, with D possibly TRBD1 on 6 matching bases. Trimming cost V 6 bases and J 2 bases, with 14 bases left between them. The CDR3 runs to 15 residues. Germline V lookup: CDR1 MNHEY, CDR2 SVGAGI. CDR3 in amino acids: CASRDQGTTYNEQFF. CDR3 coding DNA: TGTGCCAGCAGGGACCAGGGGACCACCTACAATGAGCAGTTCTTC.